The sequence of this T cell receptor (beta chain) was determined in a study of blood T cell repertoires in COVID-19. Overall study context: The origin of the acute and convalescent COVID-19 samples was the United States, Italy and Spain. Sources were T cells, B-cell-depleted T cells, or PBMCs; the material itself was cDNA or gDNA.

The V segment lost 6 bases and the J segment 6 bases; nucleotides outside the gene matches: 10. Germline loops: CDR1 LNHDA, CDR2 SQIVND (reference sequence). This CDR3 contains 14 residues. TCRdb keeps only in-frame clones here, not all; method: immunoSEQ multiplex PCR. This sample yields about 280,000 clones, of which 85% to 90% are seen a single time; approximately 4.6% belongs to the top ten. This rearrangement joins TRBV19 to TRBJ1-2; 7 positions agree with TRBD1. Sample: peripheral blood. This TCR derives from a man between 35 and 55 years old with acute or convalescent COVID-19. The CDR3 DNA reads TGTGCCAGTAGCACATCGACAGGGATGGATGGCTACACCTTC. This encodes CASSTSTGMDGYTF.